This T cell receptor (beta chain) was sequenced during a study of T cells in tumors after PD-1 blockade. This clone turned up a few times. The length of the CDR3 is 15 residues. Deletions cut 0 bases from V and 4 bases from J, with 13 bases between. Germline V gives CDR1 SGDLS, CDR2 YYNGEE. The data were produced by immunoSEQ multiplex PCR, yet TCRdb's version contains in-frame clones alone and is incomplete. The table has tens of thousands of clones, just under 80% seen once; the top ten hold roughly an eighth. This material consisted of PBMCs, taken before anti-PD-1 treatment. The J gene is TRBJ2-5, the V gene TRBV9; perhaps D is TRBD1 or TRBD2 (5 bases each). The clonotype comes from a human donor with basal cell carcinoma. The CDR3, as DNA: TGTGCCAGCAGCGTAGACTGGGGGTGGGGAGAGACCCAGTACTTC. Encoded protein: CASSVDWGWGETQYF. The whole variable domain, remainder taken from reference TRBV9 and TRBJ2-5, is DSGVTQTPKHLITATGQRVTLRCSPRSGDLSVYWYQQSLDQGLQFLIQYYNGEERAKGNILERFSAQQFPDLHSELNLSSLELGDSALYFCASSVDWGWGETQYFGPGTRLLVL.